This paragraph reports one T cell receptor beta chain. The data belong to a study of blood T cell repertoires in COVID-19. Using immunoSEQ multiplex PCR, the repertoire was profiled, and TCRdb retains in-frame clones only, with some absent. Among about 130,000 clones listed, around 85% were seen once. The V gene lost 0 bases and the J gene lost 4 bases, with 6 bases spanning the gap. In germline, CDR1 is SGHDN, CDR2 FVKESK. The CDR3 spans 13 residues. The TCR was taken from a woman older than 75 with acute or convalescent COVID-19. This chain links TRBV14 with TRBJ2-5; tentative D call: TRBD1 (5 bases). Sequenced: peripheral blood. The CDR3 protein is CASSQEQGETQYF. DNA for the CDR3: TGTGCCAGCAGCCAAGAGCAGGGAGAGACCCAGTACTTC.